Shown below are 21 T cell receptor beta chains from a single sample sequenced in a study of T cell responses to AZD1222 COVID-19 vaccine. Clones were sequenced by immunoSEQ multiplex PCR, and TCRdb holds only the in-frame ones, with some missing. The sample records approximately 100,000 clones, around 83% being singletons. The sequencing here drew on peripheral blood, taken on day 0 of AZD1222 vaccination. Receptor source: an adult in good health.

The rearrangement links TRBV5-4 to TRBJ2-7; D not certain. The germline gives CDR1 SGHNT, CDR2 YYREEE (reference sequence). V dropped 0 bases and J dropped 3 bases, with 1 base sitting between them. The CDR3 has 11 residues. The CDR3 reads CASSLGYEQYF. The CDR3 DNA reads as TGTGCCAGCAGCTTGGGCTACGAGCAGTACTTC.

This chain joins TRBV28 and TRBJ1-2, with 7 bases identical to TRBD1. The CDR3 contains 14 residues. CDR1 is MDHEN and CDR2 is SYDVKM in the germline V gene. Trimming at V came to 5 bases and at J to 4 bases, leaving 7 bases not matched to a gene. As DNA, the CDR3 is TGTGCCAGCAGTCAGGGACAGACTTTCTATGGCTACACCTTC. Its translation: CASSQGQTFYGYTF.

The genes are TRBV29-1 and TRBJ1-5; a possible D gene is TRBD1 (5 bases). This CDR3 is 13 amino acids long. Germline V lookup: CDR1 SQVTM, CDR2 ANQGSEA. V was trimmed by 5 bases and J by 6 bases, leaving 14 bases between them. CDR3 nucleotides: TGCAGCGTTCTCACAGGCCGGGGTCAGCCCCAGCATTTT. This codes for CSVLTGRGQPQHF.

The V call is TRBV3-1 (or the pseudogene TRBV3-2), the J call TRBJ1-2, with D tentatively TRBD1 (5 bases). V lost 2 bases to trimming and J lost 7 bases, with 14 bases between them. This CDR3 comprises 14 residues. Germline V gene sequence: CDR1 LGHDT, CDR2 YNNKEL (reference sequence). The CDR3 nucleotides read TGTGCCAGCAGCCAACCCGGGGCAGGGTCTGGCTACACCTTC. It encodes CASSQPGAGSGYTF.

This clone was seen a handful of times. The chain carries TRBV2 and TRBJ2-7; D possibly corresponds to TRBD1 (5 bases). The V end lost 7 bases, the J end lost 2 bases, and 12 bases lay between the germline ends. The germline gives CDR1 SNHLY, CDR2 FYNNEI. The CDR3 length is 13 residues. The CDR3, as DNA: TGTGCCAGCAACTACGCAGGGACCTACGAGCAGTACTTC. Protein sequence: CASNYAGTYEQYF.

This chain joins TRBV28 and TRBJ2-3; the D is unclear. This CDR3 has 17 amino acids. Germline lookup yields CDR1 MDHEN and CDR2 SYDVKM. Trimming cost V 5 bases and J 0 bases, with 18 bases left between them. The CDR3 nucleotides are TGTGCCAGCAGTGACCCCCGTGGTATTTCTAGCACAGATACGCAGTATTTT. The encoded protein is CASSDPRGISSTDTQYF.

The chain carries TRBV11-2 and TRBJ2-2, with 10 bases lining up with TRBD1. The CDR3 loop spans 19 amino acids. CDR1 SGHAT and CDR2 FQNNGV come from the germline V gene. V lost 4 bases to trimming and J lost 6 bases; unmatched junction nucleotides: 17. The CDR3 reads CASSSPMGTGEFSAGELFF. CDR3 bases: TGTGCCAGCAGCTCCCCAATGGGGACAGGGGAATTTAGTGCCGGGGAGCTGTTTTTT.

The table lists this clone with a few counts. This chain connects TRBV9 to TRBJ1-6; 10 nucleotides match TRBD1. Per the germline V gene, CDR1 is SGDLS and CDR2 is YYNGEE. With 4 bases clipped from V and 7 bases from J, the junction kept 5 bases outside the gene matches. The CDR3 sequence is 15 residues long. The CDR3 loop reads CASSTGQGVNSPLHF. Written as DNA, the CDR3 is TGTGCCAGCAGCACAGGACAGGGGGTGAATTCACCCCTCCACTTT.

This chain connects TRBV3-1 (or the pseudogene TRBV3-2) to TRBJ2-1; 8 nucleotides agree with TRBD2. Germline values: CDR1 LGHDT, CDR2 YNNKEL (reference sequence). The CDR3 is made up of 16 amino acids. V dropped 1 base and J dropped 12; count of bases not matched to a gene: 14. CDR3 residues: CASSQGSRANGRGQFF. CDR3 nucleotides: TGTGCCAGCAGCCAAGGGAGCAGGGCAAACGGGAGGGGGCAGTTCTTC.

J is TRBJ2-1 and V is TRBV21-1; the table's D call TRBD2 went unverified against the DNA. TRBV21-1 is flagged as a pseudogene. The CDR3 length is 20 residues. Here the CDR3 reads CASSKFRYPVTSGGGLEQFF. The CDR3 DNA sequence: TGTGCCAGCAGCAAATTTCGTTACCCGGTTACGTCGGGGGGAGGGCTGGAGCAGTTCTTC.

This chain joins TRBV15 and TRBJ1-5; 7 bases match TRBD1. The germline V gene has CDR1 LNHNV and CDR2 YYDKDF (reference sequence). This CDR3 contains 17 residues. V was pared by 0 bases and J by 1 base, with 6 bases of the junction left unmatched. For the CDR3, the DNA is TGTGCCACCAGCAGAGATTATACGGGACAGAGCAATCAGCCCCAGCATTTT. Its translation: CATSRDYTGQSNQPQHF.

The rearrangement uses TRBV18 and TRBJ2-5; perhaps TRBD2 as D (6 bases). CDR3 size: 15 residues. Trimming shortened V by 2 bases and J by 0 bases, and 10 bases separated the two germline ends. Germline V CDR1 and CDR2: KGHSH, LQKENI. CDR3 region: CASSPTQRDQETQYF. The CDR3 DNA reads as TGTGCCAGCTCACCAACCCAGCGGGACCAAGAGACCCAGTACTTC.

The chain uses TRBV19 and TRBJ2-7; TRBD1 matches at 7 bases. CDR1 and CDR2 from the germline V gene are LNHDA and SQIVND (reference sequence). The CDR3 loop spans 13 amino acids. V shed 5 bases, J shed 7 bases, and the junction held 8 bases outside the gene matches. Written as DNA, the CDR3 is TGTGCCAGTAGTTCCAGACAGGGTTGGGAGCAGTACTTC. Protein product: CASSSRQGWEQYF. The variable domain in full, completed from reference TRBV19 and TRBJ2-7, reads DGGITQSPKYLFRKEGQNVTLSCEQNLNHDAMYWYRQDPGQGLRLIYYSQIVNDFQKGDIAEGYSVSREKKESFPLTVTSAQKNPTAFYLCASSSRQGWEQYFGPGTRLTVT.

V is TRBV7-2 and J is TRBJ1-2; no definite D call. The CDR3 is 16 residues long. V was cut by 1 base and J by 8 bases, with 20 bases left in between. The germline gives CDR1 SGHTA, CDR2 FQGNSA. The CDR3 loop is CASSLVGGYPPGGYTF. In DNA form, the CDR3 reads TGTGCCAGCAGCTTAGTGGGCGGGTATCCCCCGGGAGGCTACACCTTC.

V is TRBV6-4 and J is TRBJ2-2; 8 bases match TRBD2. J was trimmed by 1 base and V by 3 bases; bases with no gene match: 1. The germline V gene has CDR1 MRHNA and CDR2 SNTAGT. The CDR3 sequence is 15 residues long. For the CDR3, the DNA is TGTGCCAGCAGTGAAACTAGCGGGAACACCGGGGAGCTGTTTTTT. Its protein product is CASSETSGNTGELFF.

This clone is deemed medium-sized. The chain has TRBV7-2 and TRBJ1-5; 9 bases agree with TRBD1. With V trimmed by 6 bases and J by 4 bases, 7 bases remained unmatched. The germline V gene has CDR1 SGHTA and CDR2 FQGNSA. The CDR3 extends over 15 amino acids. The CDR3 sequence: CASSWAQGANQPQHF. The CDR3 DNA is TGTGCCAGCAGTTGGGCACAGGGGGCGAATCAGCCCCAGCATTTT.

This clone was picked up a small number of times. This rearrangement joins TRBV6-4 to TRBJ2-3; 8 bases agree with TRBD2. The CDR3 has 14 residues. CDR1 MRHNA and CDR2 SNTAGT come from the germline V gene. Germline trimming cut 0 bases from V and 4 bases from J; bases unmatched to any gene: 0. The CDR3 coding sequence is TGTGCCAGCAGTGACTCAGCGGGAGCAGATACGCAGTATTTT. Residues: CASSDSAGADTQYF.

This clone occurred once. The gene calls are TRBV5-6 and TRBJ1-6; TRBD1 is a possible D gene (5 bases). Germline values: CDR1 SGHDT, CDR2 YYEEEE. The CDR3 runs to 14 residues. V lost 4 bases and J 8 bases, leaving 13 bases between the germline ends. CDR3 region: CASSPRLGHSPLHF. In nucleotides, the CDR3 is TGTGCCAGCAGCCCAAGATTGGGGCATTCACCCCTCCACTTT.

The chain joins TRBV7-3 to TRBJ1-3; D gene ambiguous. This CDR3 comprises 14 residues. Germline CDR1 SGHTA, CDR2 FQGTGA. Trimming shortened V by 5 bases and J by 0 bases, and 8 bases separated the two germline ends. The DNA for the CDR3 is TGTGCCAGCAGCAAAACAGCCTCTGGAAACACCATATATTTT. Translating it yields CASSKTASGNTIYF.

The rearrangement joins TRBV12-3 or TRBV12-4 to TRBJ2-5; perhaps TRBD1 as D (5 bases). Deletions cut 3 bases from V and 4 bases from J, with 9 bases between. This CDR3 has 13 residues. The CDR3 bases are TGTGCCAGCAGTTTGGGGCAGGGAGAGACCCAGTACTTC. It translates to CASSLGQGETQYF.

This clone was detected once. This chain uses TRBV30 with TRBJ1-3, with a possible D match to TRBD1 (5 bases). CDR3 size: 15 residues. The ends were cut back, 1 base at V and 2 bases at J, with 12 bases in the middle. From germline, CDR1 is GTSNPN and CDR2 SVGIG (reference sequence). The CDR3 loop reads CAWSERGLPGNTIYF. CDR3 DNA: TGTGCCTGGAGTGAAAGGGGACTACCTGGAAACACCATATATTTT.